These 9 T cell receptor beta chains came from one sample sequenced in a study of blood T cell repertoires in COVID-19. Here immunoSEQ multiplex PCR was the method, and the copy in TCRdb shows in-frame clones only, minus some. This sample carries 200,000 to 250,000 clones, 70% to 90% of them seen once, and the ten largest clones take roughly 3.2%. The sequenced material came from PBMCs or T cells enriched from blood (not recorded which). All receptors derive from a woman aged 45-65 years in a cohort exposed to, infected with or recovered from COVID-19 (not recorded which).

The V call is TRBV19, the J call TRBJ1-4; TRBD1 might be the D (6 bases). CDR1 LNHDA and CDR2 SQIVND come from the germline V gene (reference sequence). This CDR3 has 13 amino acids. Trimming took 3 bases from V and 16 from J, leaving 18 bases between them. The CDR3 coding sequence is TGTGCCAGTAGTATCGGCAGAGGGGGTTCTTGGTTTTTT. It encodes CASSIGRGGSWFF.

The chain employs TRBV5-1 and TRBJ2-1, with 7 nucleotides matching TRBD1. Germline trimming cut 0 bases from V and 3 bases from J; bases unmatched to any gene: 9. CDR1 and CDR2 from the germline V gene are SGHRS and YFSETQ. The CDR3 totals 17 residues. The CDR3 sequence: CASSLELQGVYYNEQFF. The CDR3 bases are TGCGCCAGCAGCTTGGAGTTGCAGGGGGTTTACTACAATGAGCAGTTCTTC.

The chain couples TRBV7-6 to TRBJ2-1; the D gene is possibly TRBD2 (5 bases). The CDR3 runs 15 residues. The V end was cut by 4 bases, the J end by 1 base, with 11 bases between. Looked up from germline, CDR1 is SGHVS and CDR2 is FNYEAQ. The CDR3 region is CASSSARASYNEQFF. The CDR3 nucleotides read TGTGCCAGCAGCTCCGCGAGGGCATCCTACAATGAGCAGTTCTTC.

This chain uses TRBV6-6 with TRBJ1-1, with no clear D. The CDR3 is made up of 14 amino acids. Trimming removed 7 bases from V and 2 bases from J, with 14 bases in between. CDR1 and CDR2 from the germline V gene are MNHNY and SVGAGI (reference sequence). This chain's CDR3 is CASTPPGSNTEAFF. Here the CDR3 DNA reads TGTGCCAGCACCCCTCCAGGATCCAACACTGAAGCTTTCTTT.

V and J are TRBV5-6 and TRBJ1-1; D not certain. In germline, CDR1 is SGHDT, CDR2 YYEEEE. The CDR3 consists of 17 residues. V was trimmed by 4 bases and J by 5 bases, leaving 24 bases between them. CDR3 sequence reads: CASSRALSAWGGTEAFF. CDR3 nucleotides: TGTGCCAGCAGCAGGGCCCTTTCAGCTTGGGGAGGGACTGAAGCTTTCTTT.

This clone was detected a few times. The chain is built from TRBV28 and TRBJ1-5, with D uncertain. V was shortened by 3 bases and J by 2 bases, with 5 bases between the two germline ends. Looked up from germline, CDR1 is MDHEN and CDR2 is SYDVKM. The CDR3 extends over 13 amino acids. The CDR3 spells CASSFPGNQPQHF. CDR3 nucleotides: TGTGCCAGCAGTTTTCCTGGCAATCAGCCCCAGCATTTT.

This clone was picked up one time. The rearrangement links TRBV9 to TRBJ2-2; perhaps TRBD2 as D (6 bases). Germline values: CDR1 SGDLS, CDR2 YYNGEE. The length of the CDR3 is 16 residues. V was clipped by 0 bases and J by 6 bases, with 15 bases between them. The CDR3 DNA reads as TGTGCCAGCAGCGTAGAGATCGGAGGGACCCCCGGGGAGCTGTTTTTT. This codes for CASSVEIGGTPGELFF.

The chain has TRBV12-5 and TRBJ2-1, with D perhaps TRBD2 (6 bases). Germline CDR1 reads LGHNT; CDR2 reads FRNRAP. The V gene lost 7 bases and the J gene lost 13 bases, with 14 bases spanning the gap. This CDR3 is 11 amino acids long. This CDR3 reads CASAPGDFQFF. DNA of the CDR3: TGTGCTAGTGCCCCTGGGGACTTTCAGTTCTTC. The complete variable domain, with remaining parts taken from reference TRBV12-5 and TRBJ2-1, reads DARVTQTPRHKVTEMGQEVTMRCQPILGHNTVFWYRQTMMQGLELLAYFRNRAPLDDSGMPKDRFSAEMPDATLATLKIQPSEPRDSAVYFCASAPGDFQFFGPGTRLTVL.

The CDR3 loop reads CASTLGQGRGNYGYTF. CDR3 in DNA: TGTGCCAGCACCCTGGGGCAGGGGCGAGGGAACTATGGCTACACCTTC. The chain links TRBV28 to TRBJ1-2; the D gene is possibly TRBD1 (6 bases). The CDR3 contains 16 residues. Between the trimmed V and J ends, which lost 7 bases and 2 bases, there was a span of 20 bases. The germline gives CDR1 MDHEN, CDR2 SYDVKM.